This T cell receptor (beta chain) was sequenced for a study of T cell changes during pregnancy in multiple sclerosis. Assay used: immunoSEQ multiplex PCR; TCRdb lists only in-frame clones, some missing. The sample records around 100,000 clones, 90% being singletons. The CDR3 has 15 residues. Germline-derived CDR1 and CDR2 are LNHNV and YYDKDF (reference sequence). J was trimmed by 8 bases and V by 0 bases; bases with no gene match: 6. The chain employs TRBV15 and TRBJ1-4, with TRBD1 matching 7 bases. This material consisted of peripheral blood, taken in the second trimester of pregnancy. The clonotype comes from a female donor in good health, enrolled as a control in a pregnancy study. The CDR3 DNA sequence: TGTGCCACCAGCAGAGAGAAGACAGGGAACGAAAAACTGTTTTTT. Residues: CATSREKTGNEKLFF.